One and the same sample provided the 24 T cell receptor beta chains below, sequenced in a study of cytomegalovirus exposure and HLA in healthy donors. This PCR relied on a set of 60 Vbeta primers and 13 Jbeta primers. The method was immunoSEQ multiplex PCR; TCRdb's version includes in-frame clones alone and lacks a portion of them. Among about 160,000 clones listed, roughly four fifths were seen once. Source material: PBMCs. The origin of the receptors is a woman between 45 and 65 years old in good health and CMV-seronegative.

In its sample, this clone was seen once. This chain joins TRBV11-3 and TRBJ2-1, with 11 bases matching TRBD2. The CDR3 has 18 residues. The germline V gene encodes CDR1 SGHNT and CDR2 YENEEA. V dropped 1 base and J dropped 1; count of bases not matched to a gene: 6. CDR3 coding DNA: TGTGCCAGCAGCTTAGGAGGGGTAGCGGGAGGGTCCTACAATGAGCAGTTCTTC. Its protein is CASSLGGVAGGSYNEQFF.

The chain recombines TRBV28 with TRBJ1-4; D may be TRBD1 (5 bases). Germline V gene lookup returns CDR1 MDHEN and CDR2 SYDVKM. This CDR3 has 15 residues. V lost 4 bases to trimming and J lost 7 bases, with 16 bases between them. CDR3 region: CASSSAGFESEKLFF. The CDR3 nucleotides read TGTGCCAGCAGTTCGGCAGGGTTTGAGTCTGAAAAACTGTTTTTT.

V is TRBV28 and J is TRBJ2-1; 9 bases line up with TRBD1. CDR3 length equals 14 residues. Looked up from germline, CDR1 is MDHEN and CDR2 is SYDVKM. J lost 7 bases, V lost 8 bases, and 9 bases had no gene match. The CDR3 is CASQGDRALNEQFF. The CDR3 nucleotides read TGTGCCAGCCAAGGGGACAGGGCTTTAAATGAGCAGTTCTTC.

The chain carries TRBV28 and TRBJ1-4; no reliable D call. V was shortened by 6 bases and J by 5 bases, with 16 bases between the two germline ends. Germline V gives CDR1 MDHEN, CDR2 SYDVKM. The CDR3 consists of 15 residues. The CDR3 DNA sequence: TGTGCCAGCAGCCGACGGCGGGGATCAAATGAAAAACTGTTTTTT. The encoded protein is CASSRRRGSNEKLFF.

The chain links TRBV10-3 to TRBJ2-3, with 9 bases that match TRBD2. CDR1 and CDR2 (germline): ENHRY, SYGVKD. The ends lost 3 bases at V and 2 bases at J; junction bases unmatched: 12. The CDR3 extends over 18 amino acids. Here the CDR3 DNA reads TGTGCCATCAGTGAATATCCTAGCGGGGAGTCGTCCACAGATACGCAGTATTTT. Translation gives CAISEYPSGESSTDTQYF.

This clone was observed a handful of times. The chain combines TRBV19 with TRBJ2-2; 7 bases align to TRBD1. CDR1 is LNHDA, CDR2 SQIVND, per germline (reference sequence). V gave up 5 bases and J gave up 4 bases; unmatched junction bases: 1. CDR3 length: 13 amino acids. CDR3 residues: CASSSGGTGELFF. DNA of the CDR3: TGTGCCAGTAGTTCAGGGGGCACCGGGGAGCTGTTTTTT. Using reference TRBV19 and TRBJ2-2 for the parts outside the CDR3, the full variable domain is DGGITQSPKYLFRKEGQNVTLSCEQNLNHDAMYWYRQDPGQGLRLIYYSQIVNDFQKGDIAEGYSVSREKKESFPLTVTSAQKNPTAFYLCASSSGGTGELFFGEGSRLTVL.

In DNA, the CDR3 is TGTGCCAGCAGCCCGGAGGGAACAGCGAACACTGAAGCTTTCTTT. Translated: CASSPEGTANTEAFF. The V gene is TRBV4-2, the J gene TRBJ1-1; D is undetermined. The CDR3 has 15 amino acids. The germline CDR1 and CDR2 sequences are LGHNA and YNFKEQ. Trimming took off 4 bases at V and 1 base at J, with 13 bases between the two ends.

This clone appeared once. CDR3 sequence reads: CASGSGGGYEQYF. CDR3 nucleotides: TGTGCCAGTGGTAGCGGGGGAGGCTACGAGCAGTACTTC. V and J are TRBV19 and TRBJ2-7; TRBD2 aligns across 9 bases. In germline, CDR1 is LNHDA, CDR2 SQIVND (reference sequence). V lost 8 bases and J lost 3; bases outside the gene matches: 5. CDR3 length: 13 residues.

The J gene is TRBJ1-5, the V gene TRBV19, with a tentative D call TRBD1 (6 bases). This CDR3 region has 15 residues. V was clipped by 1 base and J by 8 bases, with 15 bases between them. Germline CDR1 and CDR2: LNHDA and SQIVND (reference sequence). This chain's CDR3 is CASSIGRGLVEPQHF. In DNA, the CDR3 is TGTGCCAGTAGTATAGGCAGGGGTTTAGTGGAGCCCCAGCATTTT.

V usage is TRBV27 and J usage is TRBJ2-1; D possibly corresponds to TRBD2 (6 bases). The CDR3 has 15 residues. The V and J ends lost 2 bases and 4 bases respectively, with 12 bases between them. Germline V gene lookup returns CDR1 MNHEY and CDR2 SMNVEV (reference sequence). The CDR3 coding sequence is TGTGCCAGCAGTTTAAGGGCGGGAAGATACAATGAGCAGTTCTTC. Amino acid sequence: CASSLRAGRYNEQFF.

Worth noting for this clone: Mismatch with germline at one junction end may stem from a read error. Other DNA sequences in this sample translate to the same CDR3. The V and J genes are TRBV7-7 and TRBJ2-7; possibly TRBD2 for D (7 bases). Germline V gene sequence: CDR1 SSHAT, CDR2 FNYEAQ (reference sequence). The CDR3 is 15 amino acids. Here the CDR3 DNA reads TGTGCCAGTAGCTTAGGGGAGGGACACAACTACGAGCAGTACTTC. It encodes CASSLGEGHNYEQYF.

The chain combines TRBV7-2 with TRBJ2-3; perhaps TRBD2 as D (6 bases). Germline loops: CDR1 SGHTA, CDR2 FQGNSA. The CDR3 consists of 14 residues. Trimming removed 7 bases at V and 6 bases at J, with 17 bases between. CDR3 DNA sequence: TGTGCCAGCACCCCGGGCGGGGTTGACGATACGCAGTATTTT. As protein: CASTPGGVDDTQYF.

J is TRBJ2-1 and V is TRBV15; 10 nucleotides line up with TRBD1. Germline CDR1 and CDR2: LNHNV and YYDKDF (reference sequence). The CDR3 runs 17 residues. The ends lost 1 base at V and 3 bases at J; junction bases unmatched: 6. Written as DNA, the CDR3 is TGTGCCACCAGCAGAGGCGGGACAGGGGTTAACTACAATGAGCAGTTCTTC. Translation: CATSRGGTGVNYNEQFF.

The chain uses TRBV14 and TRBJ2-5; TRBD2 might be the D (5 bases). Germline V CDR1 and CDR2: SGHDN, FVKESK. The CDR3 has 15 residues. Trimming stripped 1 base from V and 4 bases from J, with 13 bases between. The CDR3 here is CASSQAAGYGETQYF. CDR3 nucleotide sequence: TGTGCCAGCAGCCAAGCGGCGGGTTACGGAGAGACCCAGTACTTC.

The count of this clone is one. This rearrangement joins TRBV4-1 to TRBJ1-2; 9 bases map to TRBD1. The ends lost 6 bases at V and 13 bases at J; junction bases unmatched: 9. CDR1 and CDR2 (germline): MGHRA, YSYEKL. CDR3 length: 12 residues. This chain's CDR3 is CASSFTGGACTF. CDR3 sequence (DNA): TGCGCCAGCAGTTTCACAGGGGGCGCTTGCACCTTC.

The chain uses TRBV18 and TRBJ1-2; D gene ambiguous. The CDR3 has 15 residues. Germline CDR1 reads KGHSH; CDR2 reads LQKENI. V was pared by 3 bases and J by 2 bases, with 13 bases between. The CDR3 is CASSPDGRENYGYTF. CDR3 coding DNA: TGTGCCAGCTCACCCGACGGGAGGGAAAACTATGGCTACACCTTC.

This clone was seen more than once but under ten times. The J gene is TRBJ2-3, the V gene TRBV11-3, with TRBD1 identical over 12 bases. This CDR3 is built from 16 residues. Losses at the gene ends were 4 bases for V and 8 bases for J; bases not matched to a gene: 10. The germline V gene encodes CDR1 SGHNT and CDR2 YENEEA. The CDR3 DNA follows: TGTGCCAGCAGCTCCCACGGGGGACAGGGGGCCGGTACGCAGTATTTT. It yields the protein CASSSHGGQGAGTQYF.

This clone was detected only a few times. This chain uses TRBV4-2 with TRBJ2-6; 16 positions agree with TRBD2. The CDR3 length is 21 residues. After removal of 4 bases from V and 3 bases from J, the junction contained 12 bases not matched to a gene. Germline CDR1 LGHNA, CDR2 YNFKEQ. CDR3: CASSLPRGLAGGPGGANVLTF. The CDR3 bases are TGTGCCAGCAGCCTCCCACGGGGACTAGCGGGGGGGCCGGGTGGGGCCAACGTCCTGACTTTC.

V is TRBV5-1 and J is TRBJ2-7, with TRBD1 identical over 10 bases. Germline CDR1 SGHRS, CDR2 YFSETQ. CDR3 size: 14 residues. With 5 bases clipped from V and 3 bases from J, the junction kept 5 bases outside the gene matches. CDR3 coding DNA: TGCGCCAGCAGTCCGGGACAGGGGATCTACGAGCAGTACTTC. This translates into CASSPGQGIYEQYF.

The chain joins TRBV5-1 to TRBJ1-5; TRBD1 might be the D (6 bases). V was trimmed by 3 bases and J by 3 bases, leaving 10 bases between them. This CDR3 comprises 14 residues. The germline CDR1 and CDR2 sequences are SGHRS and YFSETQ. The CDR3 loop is CASSSGQLNQPQHF. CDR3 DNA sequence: TGCGCCAGCAGCTCTGGACAGCTCAATCAGCCCCAGCATTTT.

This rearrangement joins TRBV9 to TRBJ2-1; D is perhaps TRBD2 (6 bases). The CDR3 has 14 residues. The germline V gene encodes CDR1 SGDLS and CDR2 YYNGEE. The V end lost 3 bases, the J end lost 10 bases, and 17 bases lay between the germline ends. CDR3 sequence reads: CASSDPHNSGEQFF. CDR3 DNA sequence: TGTGCCAGCAGCGACCCCCACAATAGCGGCGAGCAGTTCTTC.

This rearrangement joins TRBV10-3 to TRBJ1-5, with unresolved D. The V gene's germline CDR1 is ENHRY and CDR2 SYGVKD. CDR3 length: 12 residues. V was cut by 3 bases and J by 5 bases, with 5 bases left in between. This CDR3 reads CAISDSYQPQHF. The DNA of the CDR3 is TGTGCCATCAGTGACAGTTATCAGCCCCAGCATTTT.

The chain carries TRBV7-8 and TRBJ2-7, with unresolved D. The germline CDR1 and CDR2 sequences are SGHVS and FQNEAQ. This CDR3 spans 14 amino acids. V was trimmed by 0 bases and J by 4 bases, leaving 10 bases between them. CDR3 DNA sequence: TGTGCCAGCAGCTTAGCGTCCAGGTATTACGAGCAGTACTTC. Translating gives CASSLASRYYEQYF.

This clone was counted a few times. This CDR3 reads CASSQDRVSGSGETQYF. DNA for the CDR3: TGCGCCAGCAGCCAAGATCGGGTTAGCGGGAGTGGGGAGACCCAGTACTTC. V gene TRBV4-1 combines with J gene TRBJ2-5; 9 nucleotides match TRBD2. CDR3 length equals 17 residues. The J segment lost 5 bases and the V segment lost 0 bases, leaving 10 bases of the junction unmatched. Per the germline V gene, CDR1 is MGHRA and CDR2 is YSYEKL.